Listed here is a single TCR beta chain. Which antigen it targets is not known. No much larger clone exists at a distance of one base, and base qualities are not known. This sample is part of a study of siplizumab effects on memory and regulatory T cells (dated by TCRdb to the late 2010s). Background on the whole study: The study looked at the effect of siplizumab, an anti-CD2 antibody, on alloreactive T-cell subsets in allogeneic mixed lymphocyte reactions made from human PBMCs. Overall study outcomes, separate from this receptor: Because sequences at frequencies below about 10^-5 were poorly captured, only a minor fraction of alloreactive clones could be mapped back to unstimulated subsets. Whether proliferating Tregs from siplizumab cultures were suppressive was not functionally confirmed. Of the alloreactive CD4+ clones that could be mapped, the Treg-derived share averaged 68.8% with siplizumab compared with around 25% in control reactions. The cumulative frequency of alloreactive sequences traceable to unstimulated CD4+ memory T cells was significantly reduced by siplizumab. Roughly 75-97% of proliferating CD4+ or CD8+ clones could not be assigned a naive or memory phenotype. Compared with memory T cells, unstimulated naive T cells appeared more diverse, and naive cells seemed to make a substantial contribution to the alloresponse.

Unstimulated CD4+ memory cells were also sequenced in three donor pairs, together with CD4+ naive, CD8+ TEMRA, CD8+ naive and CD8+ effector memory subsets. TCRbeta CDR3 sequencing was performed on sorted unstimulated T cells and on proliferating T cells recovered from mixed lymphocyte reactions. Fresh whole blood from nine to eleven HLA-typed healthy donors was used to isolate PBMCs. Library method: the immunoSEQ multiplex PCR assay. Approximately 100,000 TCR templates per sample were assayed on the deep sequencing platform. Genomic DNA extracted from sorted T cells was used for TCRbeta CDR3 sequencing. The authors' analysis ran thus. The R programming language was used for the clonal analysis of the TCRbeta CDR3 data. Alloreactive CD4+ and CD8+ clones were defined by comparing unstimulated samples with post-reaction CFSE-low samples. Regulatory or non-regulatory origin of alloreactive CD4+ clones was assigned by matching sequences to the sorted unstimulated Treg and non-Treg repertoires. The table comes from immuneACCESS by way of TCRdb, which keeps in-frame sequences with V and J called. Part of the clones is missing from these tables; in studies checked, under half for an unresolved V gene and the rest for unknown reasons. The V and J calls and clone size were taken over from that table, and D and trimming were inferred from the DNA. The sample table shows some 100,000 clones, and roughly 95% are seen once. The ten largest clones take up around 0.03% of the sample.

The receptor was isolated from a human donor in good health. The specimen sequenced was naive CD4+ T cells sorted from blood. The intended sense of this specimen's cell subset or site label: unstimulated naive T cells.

CDR3 protein: CASSITTGELFF. The DNA is TGTGCCAGCAGCATTACTACCGGGGAGCTGTTTTTT. The rearrangement combines TRBV7-3 with TRBJ2-2, with the identity of the D gene unclear. The CDR3 measures 12 amino acids from cysteine to phenylalanine. Only the CDR3 DNA is retained, 36 bases long and in frame from the first base. Relative to germline, V is 5 bases shorter and J is 5 bases shorter, with 6 bases between their ends. The germline V gene specifies SGHTA as CDR1 and FQGTGA as CDR2.